This entry lists 18 T cell receptor beta chains sequenced from one sample in a study of blood T cell repertoires in COVID-19. The protocol was immunoSEQ multiplex PCR, while the TCRdb copy is restricted to in-frame clones and leaves out a portion. The sample lists approximately 120,000 clones, over 75% occurring once. The sequenced sample consisted of peripheral blood. All receptors come from a man aged 25 to 40 with COVID-19, enrolled during active disease.

The J gene is TRBJ1-2, the V gene TRBV4-1; the match to TRBD1 covers 9 bases. Germline CDR1 reads MGHRA; CDR2 reads YSYEKL. Trimming removed 0 bases from V and 5 bases from J; junction bases left unmatched: 19. This CDR3 has 20 amino acids. In DNA, the CDR3 is TGCGCCAGCAGCCAAGATCTTTTCGGGTTAGGCGGGACAGGGCTTTATGGCTACACCTTC. Translated, it gives CASSQDLFGLGGTGLYGYTF.

With respect to this clone: Other nucleotide sequences in the sample specify the same CDR3. V and J are TRBV6-5 and TRBJ2-7; 9 bases align to TRBD1. Per the germline V gene, CDR1 is MNHEY and CDR2 is SVGAGI. The CDR3 covers 15 residues. Trimming took 0 bases from V and 2 from J; bases not matched to a gene: 2. The CDR3 region is CASSYSGTGTYEQYF. DNA of the CDR3: TGTGCCAGCAGTTACTCCGGGACAGGGACCTACGAGCAGTACTTC.

The chain uses TRBV13 and TRBJ2-3; a weak D match, TRBD2 (6 bases). The germline V gene has CDR1 PRHDT and CDR2 FYEKMQ (reference sequence). V was clipped by 4 bases and J by 1 base, with 12 bases between them. The CDR3 loop spans 15 amino acids. The CDR3 sequence: CASSSEAGRTDTQYF. In DNA, the CDR3 is TGTGCCAGCAGCTCCGAGGCGGGGCGCACAGATACGCAGTATTTT.

This clone was observed many times. The CDR3 protein is CASSSGVGGYEQYF. CDR3 coding DNA: TGTGCCAGCAGCTCGGGCGTTGGGGGGTACGAGCAGTACTTC. The chain links TRBV7-9 to TRBJ2-7; D is perhaps TRBD2 (6 bases). V was shortened by 4 bases and J by 4 bases, with 14 bases between the two germline ends. The CDR3 has 14 amino acids. Germline loops: CDR1 SEHNR, CDR2 FQNEAQ (reference sequence).

V and J are TRBV28 and TRBJ1-1; TRBD1 matches at 7 bases. This CDR3 region has 15 residues. Per the germline V gene, CDR1 is MDHEN and CDR2 is SYDVKM. The trim removed 5 bases at V and 4 bases at J, leaving 10 bases unmatched. This CDR3 reads CASSLTGQPSTEAFF. The CDR3 coding sequence is TGTGCCAGCAGTCTTACGGGACAGCCGAGCACTGAAGCTTTCTTT. The full variable domain, in which reference TRBV28 and TRBJ1-1 provide the parts outside the CDR3, is DVKVTQSSRYLVKRTGEKVFLECVQDMDHENMFWYRQDPGLGLRLIYFSYDVKMKEKGDIPEGYSVSREKKERFSLILESASTNQTSMYLCASSLTGQPSTEAFFGQGTRLTVV.

This chain uses TRBV5-4 with TRBJ2-2; D possibly corresponds to TRBD1 (5 bases). Germline CDR1 SGHNT, CDR2 YYREEE (reference sequence). V was trimmed by 3 bases and J by 5 bases, leaving 17 bases between them. The CDR3 is 16 amino acids. DNA for the CDR3: TGTGCCAGCAGCTCCGACAGCCCCATTAGGACCGGGGAGCTGTTTTTT. This sequence encodes CASSSDSPIRTGELFF. Full variable domain (rest looked up from reference TRBV5-4 and TRBJ2-2): ETGVTQSPTHLIKTRGQQVTLRCSSQSGHNTVSWYQQALGQGPQFIFQYYREEENGRGNFPPRFSGLQFPNYSSELNVNALELDDSALYLCASSSDSPIRTGELFFGEGSRLTVL.

The count of this clone is one. The genes are TRBV13 and TRBJ2-5; 8 bases fit TRBD2. The V segment lost 3 bases and the J segment 1 base; nucleotides outside the gene matches: 10. Germline V CDR1 and CDR2: PRHDT, FYEKMQ (reference sequence). The CDR3 contains 17 residues. CDR3 loop: CASSFKLIAGPQETQYF. DNA of the CDR3: TGTGCCAGCAGCTTTAAATTGATAGCGGGGCCCCAAGAGACCCAGTACTTC.

V is TRBV7-6 and J is TRBJ2-7; D may be TRBD1 (5 bases). CDR3 length equals 13 residues. Germline V gene lookup returns CDR1 SGHVS and CDR2 FNYEAQ. V was pared by 4 bases and J by 1 base, with 8 bases between. CDR3 protein: CASSSAGSYEQYF. The CDR3 region has the DNA TGTGCCAGCAGCTCGGCAGGGTCCTACGAGCAGTACTTC. The entire variable domain, with the rest obtained from reference TRBV7-6 and TRBJ2-7, is as follows: GAGVSQSPRYKVTKRGQDVALRCDPISGHVSLYWYRQALGQGPEFLTYFNYEAQQDKSGLPNDRFSAERPEGSISTLTIQRTEQRDSAMYRCASSSAGSYEQYFGPGTRLTVT.

CDR3 nucleotides: TGTGCCAGCAGTTGGCGGGAGCGGGGGCAAGAGACCCAGTACTTC. The encoded protein is CASSWRERGQETQYF. This chain joins TRBV6-2 or TRBV6-3 and TRBJ2-5; TRBD2 aligns across 8 bases. V was pared by 4 bases and J by 2 bases, with 6 bases of the junction left unmatched. This CDR3 spans 15 amino acids. The germline V gene has CDR1 MNHEY and CDR2 SVGEGT.

The chain carries TRBV27 and TRBJ2-1; 10 bases align to TRBD2. This CDR3 spans 14 amino acids. Germline V CDR1 and CDR2: MNHEY, SMNVEV (reference sequence). After removal of 5 bases from V and 6 bases from J, the junction contained 4 bases not matched to a gene. The CDR3, as DNA: TGTGCCAGCAGTCCCAGCGGGGGGGCCAATGAGCAGTTCTTC. This codes for CASSPSGGANEQFF.

The chain uses TRBV24-1 and TRBJ1-4, with 9 bases matching TRBD1. The CDR3 is 17 amino acids. The germline V gene encodes CDR1 KGHDR and CDR2 SFDVKD. With V trimmed by 6 bases and J by 2 bases, 9 bases remained unmatched. The DNA for the CDR3 is TGTGCCACCAGTCCCGGGACAGGGCGAGGGACTAATGAAAAACTGTTTTTT. Amino acid sequence: CATSPGTGRGTNEKLFF.

The chain carries TRBV12-5 and TRBJ1-1, with TRBD1 identical over 11 bases. This CDR3 contains 15 residues. V was clipped by 6 bases and J by 4 bases; unmatched bases: 7. Germline-derived CDR1 and CDR2 are LGHNT and FRNRAP. The CDR3: CASGRGQGAITEAFF. The DNA of the CDR3 is TGTGCTAGTGGCCGAGGACAGGGGGCTATCACTGAAGCTTTCTTT.

This rearrangement joins TRBV6-5 to TRBJ1-2; 8 bases align to TRBD1. Germline V gene data show CDR1 as MNHEY and CDR2 as SVGAGI. V lost 3 bases to trimming and J lost 0 bases; unmatched junction nucleotides: 3. The CDR3 runs 15 residues. DNA for the CDR3: TGTGCCAGCAGTTATGACAGGGGCGCTAACTATGGCTACACCTTC. Amino acids: CASSYDRGANYGYTF.

J is TRBJ2-5 and V is TRBV7-2; possible D gene TRBD1, 6 bases. Germline CDR1 is SGHTA and CDR2 is FQGNSA. Deletions cut 5 bases from V and 3 bases from J, with 10 bases between. CDR3 length equals 13 residues. Here the CDR3 reads CASSAPGEETQYF. The DNA for the CDR3 is TGTGCCAGCAGCGCCCCAGGGGAAGAGACCCAGTACTTC.

V gene TRBV11-3 combines with J gene TRBJ2-7, with 11 bases identical to TRBD1. The V and J ends lost 0 bases and 6 bases, in that order; junction bases with no gene match: 10. The germline V gene encodes CDR1 SGHNT and CDR2 YENEEA. The CDR3 consists of 17 residues. The chain's CDR3 is CASSLDIVGTGGSEQYF. The CDR3 bases are TGTGCCAGCAGCTTAGATATAGTGGGGACAGGGGGTTCCGAGCAGTACTTC.

This clone showed up just once. J is TRBJ2-1 and V is TRBV4-2; 9 bases fit TRBD2. The CDR3 is 14 residues long. From germline, CDR1 is LGHNA and CDR2 YNFKEQ. After removal of 6 bases from V and 6 bases from J, the junction contained 6 bases not matched to a gene. The CDR3 DNA follows: TGTGCCAGCAGGCCGGCTAGCGGGGCCAATGAGCAGTTCTTC. It is translated as CASRPASGANEQFF.

The chain joins TRBV7-8 to TRBJ2-2; 9 bases fit TRBD2. This CDR3 contains 17 residues. J was trimmed by 6 bases and V by 5 bases; bases with no gene match: 13. Germline assignment: CDR1 SGHVS and CDR2 FQNEAQ. CDR3 sequence (DNA): TGTGCCAGCAGCCCTATAGCGGGAGAGGGGGTGGCCGGGGAGCTGTTTTTT. Its protein product is CASSPIAGEGVAGELFF.

CDR3 in amino acids: CASSPGGSGNTIYF. Here the CDR3 DNA reads TGTGCCAGCAGTCCCGGGGGGTCTGGAAACACCATATATTTT. This rearrangement joins TRBV28 to TRBJ1-3; maybe TRBD1 (5 bases). This CDR3 comprises 14 residues. V was pared by 5 bases and J by 1 base, with 9 bases between. The germline V gene encodes CDR1 MDHEN and CDR2 SYDVKM.